This T cell receptor (beta chain) was profiled in a study of blood T cell repertoires in COVID-19. Generated by immunoSEQ multiplex PCR, the TCRdb table keeps only in-frame clones and is missing some. Here the sample spans 90,000 to 100,000 clones, around 85% being singletons. The CDR3 is 15 amino acids. Germline V gene lookup returns CDR1 MGHRA and CDR2 YSYEKL. With 4 bases clipped from V and 6 bases from J, the junction kept 3 bases outside the gene matches. The clonotype comes from a human donor in a cohort sampled during active COVID-19. The sequenced sample consisted of peripheral blood. The chain couples TRBV4-1 to TRBJ2-2, with TRBD2 matching 12 bases. The CDR3 nucleotides read TGCGCCAGCAGCCCACTAGCGGGGGGCCCCGGGGAGCTGTTTTTT. This sequence encodes CASSPLAGGPGELFF.